The subject of this entry is one T cell receptor beta chain. In the authors' methods: The authors estimated nucleated cell counts from reference gene primer amplification. Clones were read by immunoSEQ multiplex PCR, and TCRdb kept only the in-frame ones, dropping some. The DNA was the basis for D and trimming; V, J and clone size are from that table. The table records just over 300,000 clones, around 90% of them present only once. This sample is part of a study of blood T cell repertoires in COVID-19. Study as a whole: The United States, Italy and Spain provided the acute and convalescent COVID-19 samples. Sources were T cells, B-cell-depleted T cells, or PBMCs; the material itself was cDNA or gDNA.

Germline loops: CDR1 SEHNR, CDR2 FQNEAQ (reference sequence). Between the trimmed V and J ends, which lost 1 base and 0 bases, there was a span of 10 bases. The CDR3 totals 16 residues. The chain links TRBV7-9 to TRBJ1-5; D remains unclear. The sequence was collected from a man aged 18 to 29 with active or convalescent COVID-19. Sequencing was done on a sample of peripheral blood. The CDR3 reads CASSLGGGLSNQPQHF. CDR3 in DNA: TGTGCCAGCAGCTTAGGTGGAGGGCTTAGCAATCAGCCCCAGCATTTT.